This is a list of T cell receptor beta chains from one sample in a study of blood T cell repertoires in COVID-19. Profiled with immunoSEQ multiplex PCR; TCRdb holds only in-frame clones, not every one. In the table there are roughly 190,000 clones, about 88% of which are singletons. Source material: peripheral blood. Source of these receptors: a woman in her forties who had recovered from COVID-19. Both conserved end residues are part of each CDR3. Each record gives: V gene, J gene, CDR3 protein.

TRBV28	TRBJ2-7	CASSLLGVPYEQYF
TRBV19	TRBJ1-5	CASSIYPGQPQHF
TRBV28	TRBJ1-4	CASRGGTGPEKLFF
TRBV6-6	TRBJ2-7	CASSYSTGTTYEQYF
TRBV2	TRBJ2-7	CASSVDRGSGRSYEQYF
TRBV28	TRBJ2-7	CASSFPNPDRRYEQYF
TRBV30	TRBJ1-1	CAGWVDRENTEAFF
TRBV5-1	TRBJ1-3	CASSLRPVTELKGNTIYF
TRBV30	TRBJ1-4	CAWSGSGNEKLFF
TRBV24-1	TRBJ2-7	CATSDFGQGPEQYF
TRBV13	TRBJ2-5	CASTAGMGETQYF
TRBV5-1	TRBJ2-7	CASSLKSSGIYEQYF
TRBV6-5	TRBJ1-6	CASSTQGAGNSPLHF
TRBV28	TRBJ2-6	CASSLTSGANVLTF
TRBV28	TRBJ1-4	CASSSRNLDEKLFF
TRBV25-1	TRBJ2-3	CASSASGLAGTDTQYF
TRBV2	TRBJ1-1	CASSELEQGDTEAFF
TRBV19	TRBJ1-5	CASSTTGEGQPQHF
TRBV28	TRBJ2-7	CASSPTGNYEQYF
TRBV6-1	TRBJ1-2	CASSEQRTGVDYGYTF
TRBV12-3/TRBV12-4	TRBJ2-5	CASSLAGEKTQYF
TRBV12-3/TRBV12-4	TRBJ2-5	CASSQEQKETQYF
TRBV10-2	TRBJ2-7	CASSDLTGQATPYEQYF
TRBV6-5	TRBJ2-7	CASSYSTGPSYEQYF
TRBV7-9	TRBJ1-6	CASSLSTGLSPLHF
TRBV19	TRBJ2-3	CASSGYSTDTQYF
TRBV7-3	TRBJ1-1	CASSVVGGNTEAFF
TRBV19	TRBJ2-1	CASSDQAGDYNEQFF
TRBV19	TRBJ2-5	CASSIADRQETQYF
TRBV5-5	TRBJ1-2	CASSEKPRTDLNYGYTF
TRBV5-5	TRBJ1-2	CASSPKYQQPGQGSYGYTF
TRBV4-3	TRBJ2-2	CASSQALSSGTGTTGELFF
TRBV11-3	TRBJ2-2	CASSTGTGVGELFF
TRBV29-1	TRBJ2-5	CSVGRGVVETQYF
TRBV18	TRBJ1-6	CASATGSDSPLHF
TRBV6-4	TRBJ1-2	CASSDSPGGYTF
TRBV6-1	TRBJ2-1	CASSEGGQDYNEQFF
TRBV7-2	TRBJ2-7	CASSWDRGAYEQYF
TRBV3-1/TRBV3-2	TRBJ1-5	CASSQVSSNQPQHF
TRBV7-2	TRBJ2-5	CASSFSTGEETQYF
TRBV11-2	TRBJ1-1	CASSPSGTGNTEAFF
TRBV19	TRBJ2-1	CASSSASGTPNEQFF
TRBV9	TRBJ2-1	CASSAGQGSYNEQFF
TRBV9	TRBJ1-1	CASSPGDTMNTEAFF
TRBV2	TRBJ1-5	CASSQGPNQPQHF
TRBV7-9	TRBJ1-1	CASSKQGNTEAFF
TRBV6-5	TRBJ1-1	CASSYGKRGVNTEAFF
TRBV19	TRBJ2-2	CASSIALAGVTGELFF
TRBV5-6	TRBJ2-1	CASSLAREGYNEQFF
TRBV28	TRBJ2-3	CASSLRNGGTDTQYF
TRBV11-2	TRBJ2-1	CASSLSSGRAYEQFF
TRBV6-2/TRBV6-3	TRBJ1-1	CASSYIRDTEAFF
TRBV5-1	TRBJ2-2	CASSSLAGGNTGELFF
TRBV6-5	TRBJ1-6	CASSYESSYNSPLHF
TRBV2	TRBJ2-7	CASSEGIRGADYEQYF
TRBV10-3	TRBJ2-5	CAISDPPQRETQYF
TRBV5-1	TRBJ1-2	CASSLGGTDSQYGYTF
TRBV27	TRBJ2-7	CASSLVRLAGGYEQYF
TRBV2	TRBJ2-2	CASSGIIGELFF
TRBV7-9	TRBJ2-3	CASSRLAGVETDTQYF